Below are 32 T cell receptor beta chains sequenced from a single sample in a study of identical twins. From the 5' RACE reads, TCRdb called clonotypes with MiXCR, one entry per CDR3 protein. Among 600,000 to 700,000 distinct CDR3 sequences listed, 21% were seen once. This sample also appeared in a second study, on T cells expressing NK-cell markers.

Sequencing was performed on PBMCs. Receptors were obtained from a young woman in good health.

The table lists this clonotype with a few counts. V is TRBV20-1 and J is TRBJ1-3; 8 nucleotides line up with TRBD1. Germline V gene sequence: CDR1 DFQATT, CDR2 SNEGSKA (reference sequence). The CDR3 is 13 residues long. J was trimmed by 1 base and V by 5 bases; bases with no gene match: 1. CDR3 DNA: TGCAGTGCTCACAGGGGGTCTGGAAACACCATATATTTT. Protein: CSAHRGSGNTIYF.

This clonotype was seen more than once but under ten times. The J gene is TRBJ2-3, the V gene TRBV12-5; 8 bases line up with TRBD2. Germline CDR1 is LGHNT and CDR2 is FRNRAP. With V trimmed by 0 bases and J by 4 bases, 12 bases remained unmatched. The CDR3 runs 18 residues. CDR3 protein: CASGLVGVAGKEADTQYF. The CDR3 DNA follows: TGTGCTAGTGGTTTGGTTGGAGTAGCGGGAAAGGAGGCAGATACGCAGTATTTT.

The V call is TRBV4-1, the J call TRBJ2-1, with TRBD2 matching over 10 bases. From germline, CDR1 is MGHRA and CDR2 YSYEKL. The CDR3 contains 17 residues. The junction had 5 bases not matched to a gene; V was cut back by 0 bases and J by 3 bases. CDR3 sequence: CASSQDPASGGYNEQFF. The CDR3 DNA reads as TGCGCCAGCAGCCAAGACCCGGCTAGCGGGGGCTACAATGAGCAGTTCTTC.

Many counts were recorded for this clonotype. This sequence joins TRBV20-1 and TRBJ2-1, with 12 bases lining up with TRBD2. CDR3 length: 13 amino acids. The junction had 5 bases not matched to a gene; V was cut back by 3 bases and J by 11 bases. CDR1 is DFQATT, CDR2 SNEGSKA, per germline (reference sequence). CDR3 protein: CSARTSGSPQQFF. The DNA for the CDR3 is TGCAGTGCTAGGACTAGCGGGAGCCCTCAGCAGTTCTTC.

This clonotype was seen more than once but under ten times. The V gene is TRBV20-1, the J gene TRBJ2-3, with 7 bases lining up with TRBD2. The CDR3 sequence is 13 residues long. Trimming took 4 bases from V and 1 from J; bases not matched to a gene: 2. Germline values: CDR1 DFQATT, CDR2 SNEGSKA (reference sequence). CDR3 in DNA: TGCAGTGCTAAAGGACTAGGCACAGATACGCAGTATTTT. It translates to CSAKGLGTDTQYF.

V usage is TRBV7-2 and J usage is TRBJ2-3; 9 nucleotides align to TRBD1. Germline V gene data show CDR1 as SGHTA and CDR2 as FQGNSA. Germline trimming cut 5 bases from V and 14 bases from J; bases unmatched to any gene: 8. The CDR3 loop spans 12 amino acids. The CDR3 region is CASSRDREVAYF. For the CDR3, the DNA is TGTGCCAGCAGCCGGGACAGGGAAGTTGCGTATTTT. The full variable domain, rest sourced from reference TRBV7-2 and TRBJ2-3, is GAGVSQSPSNKVTEKGKDVELRCDPISGHTALYWYRQSLGQGLEFLIYFQGNSAPDKSGLPSDRFSAERTGGSVSTLTIQRTQQEDSAVYLCASSRDREVAYFGPGTRLTVL.

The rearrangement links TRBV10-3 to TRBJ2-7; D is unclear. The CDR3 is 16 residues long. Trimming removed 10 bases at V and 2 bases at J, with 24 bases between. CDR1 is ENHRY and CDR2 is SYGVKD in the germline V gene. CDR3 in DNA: TGTGCCACCCGGCGATGGGCCCCAGACACCCCCTACGAGCAGTACTTC. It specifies CATRRWAPDTPYEQYF.

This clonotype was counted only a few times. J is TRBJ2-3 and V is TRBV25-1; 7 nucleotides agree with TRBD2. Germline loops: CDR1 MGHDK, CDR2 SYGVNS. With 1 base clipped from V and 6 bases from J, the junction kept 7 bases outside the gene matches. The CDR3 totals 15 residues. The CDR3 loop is CASSEFSGQGDTQYF. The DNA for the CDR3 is TGTGCCAGCAGTGAATTTAGCGGGCAAGGTGATACGCAGTATTTT.

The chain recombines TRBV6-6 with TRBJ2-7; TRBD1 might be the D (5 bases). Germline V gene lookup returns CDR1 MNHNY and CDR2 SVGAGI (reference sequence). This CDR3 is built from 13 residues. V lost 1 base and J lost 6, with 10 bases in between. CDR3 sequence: CASSYFQGPEQYF. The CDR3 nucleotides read TGTGCCAGCAGTTACTTCCAGGGCCCCGAGCAGTACTTC.

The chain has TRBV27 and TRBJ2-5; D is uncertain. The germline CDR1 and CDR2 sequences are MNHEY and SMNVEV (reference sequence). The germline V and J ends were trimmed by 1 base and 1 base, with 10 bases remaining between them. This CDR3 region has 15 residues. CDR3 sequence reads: CASSLYSRSQETQYF. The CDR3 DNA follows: TGTGCCAGCAGTTTATATTCGAGGAGCCAAGAGACCCAGTACTTC.

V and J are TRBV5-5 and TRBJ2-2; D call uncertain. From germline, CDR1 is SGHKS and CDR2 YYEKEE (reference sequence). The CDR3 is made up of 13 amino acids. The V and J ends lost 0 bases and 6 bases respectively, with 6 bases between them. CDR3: CASSLDSPGELFF. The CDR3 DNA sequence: TGTGCCAGCAGCTTGGACAGTCCCGGGGAGCTGTTTTTT.

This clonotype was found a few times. CDR3 residues: CASSGRSRTGTYEQYF. The DNA for the CDR3 is TGTGCCAGCAGTGGACGAAGCCGGACAGGGACCTACGAGCAGTACTTC. V gene TRBV25-1 combines with J gene TRBJ2-7, with 8 bases that match TRBD1. The CDR3 length is 16 residues. The V gene end was trimmed by 4 bases and the J gene end by 2 bases; junction bases not matched to a gene: 10. Germline V CDR1 and CDR2: MGHDK, SYGVNS.

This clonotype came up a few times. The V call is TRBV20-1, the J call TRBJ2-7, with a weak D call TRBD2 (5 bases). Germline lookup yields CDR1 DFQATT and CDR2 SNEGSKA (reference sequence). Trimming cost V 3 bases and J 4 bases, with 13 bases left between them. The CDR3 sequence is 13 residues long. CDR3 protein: CSARVPLEYEQYF. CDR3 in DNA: TGCAGTGCTAGGGTCCCACTAGAATACGAGCAGTACTTC.

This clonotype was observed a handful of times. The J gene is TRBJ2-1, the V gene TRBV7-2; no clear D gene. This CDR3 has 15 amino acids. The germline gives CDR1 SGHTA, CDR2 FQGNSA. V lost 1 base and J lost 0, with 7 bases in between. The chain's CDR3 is CASSLGFRSYNEQFF. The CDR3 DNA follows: TGTGCCAGCAGCTTAGGATTCCGCTCCTACAATGAGCAGTTCTTC.

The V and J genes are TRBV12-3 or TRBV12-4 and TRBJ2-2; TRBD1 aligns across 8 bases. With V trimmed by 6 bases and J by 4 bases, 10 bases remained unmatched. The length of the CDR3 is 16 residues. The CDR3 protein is CASSPSGQVTTGELFF. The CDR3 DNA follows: TGTGCCAGCAGCCCCTCGGGACAGGTGACCACCGGGGAGCTGTTTTTT.

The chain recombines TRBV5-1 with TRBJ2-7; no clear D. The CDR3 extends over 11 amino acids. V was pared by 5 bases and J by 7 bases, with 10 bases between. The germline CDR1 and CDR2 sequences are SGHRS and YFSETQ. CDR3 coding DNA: TGCGCCAGCAGTGATTATAGTGAGCAGTACTTC. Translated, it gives CASSDYSEQYF.

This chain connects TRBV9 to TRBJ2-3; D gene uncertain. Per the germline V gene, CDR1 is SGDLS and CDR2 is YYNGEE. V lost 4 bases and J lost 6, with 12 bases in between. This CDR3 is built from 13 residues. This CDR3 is CASSSRMADTQYF. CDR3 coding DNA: TGTGCCAGCAGCTCACGAATGGCTGATACGCAGTATTTT.

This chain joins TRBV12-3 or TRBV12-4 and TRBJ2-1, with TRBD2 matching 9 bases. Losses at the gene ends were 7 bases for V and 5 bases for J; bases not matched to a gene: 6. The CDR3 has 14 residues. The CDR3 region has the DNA TGTGCCAGCAACCGAGCGGGGGGCCACAATGAGCAGTTCTTC. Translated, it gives CASNRAGGHNEQFF.

In nucleotides, the CDR3 is TGTGCCAGCGGGGGCTACTCTGGAAACACCATATATTTT. Translated: CASGGYSGNTIYF. The J gene is TRBJ1-3, the V gene TRBV12-3 or TRBV12-4; a possible D gene is TRBD1 (6 bases). Trimming cost V 8 bases and J 0 bases, with 8 bases left between them. The CDR3 totals 13 residues.

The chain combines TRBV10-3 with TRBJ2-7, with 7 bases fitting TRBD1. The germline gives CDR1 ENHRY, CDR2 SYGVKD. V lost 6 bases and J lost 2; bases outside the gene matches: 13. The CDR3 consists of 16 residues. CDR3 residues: CAISNNRDSVPYEQYF. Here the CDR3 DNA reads TGTGCCATCAGCAATAACCGGGACAGCGTTCCCTACGAGCAGTACTTC.

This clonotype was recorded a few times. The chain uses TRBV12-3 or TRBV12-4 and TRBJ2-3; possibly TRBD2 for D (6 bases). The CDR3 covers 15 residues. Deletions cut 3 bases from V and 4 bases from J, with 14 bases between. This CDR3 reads CASSLGDLQADTQYF. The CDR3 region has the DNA TGTGCCAGCAGTTTGGGGGACTTGCAGGCAGATACGCAGTATTTT.

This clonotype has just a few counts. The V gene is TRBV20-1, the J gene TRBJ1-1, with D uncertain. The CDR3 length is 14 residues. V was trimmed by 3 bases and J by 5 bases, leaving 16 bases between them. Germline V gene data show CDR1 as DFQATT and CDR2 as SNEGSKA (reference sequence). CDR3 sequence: CSASEPLTGTEAFF. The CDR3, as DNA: TGCAGTGCTAGTGAGCCCCTAACGGGGACTGAAGCTTTCTTT.

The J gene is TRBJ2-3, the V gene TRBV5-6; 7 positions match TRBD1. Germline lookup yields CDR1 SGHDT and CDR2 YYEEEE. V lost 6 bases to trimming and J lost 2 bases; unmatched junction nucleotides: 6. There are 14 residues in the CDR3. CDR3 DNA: TGTGCCAGCAACAACAGGGGTGTCACAGATACGCAGTATTTT. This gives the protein CASNNRGVTDTQYF.

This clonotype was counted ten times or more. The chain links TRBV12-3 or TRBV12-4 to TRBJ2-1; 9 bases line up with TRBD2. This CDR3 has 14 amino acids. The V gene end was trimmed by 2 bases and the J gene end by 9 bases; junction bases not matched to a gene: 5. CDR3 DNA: TGTGCCAGCAGTTTAAACCTAGCGGGATCTGAGCAGTTCTTC. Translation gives CASSLNLAGSEQFF.

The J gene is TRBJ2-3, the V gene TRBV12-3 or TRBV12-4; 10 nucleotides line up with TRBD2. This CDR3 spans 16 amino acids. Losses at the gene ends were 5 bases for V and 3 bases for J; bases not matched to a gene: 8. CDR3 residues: CASSRFPSGRTDTQYF. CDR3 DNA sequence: TGTGCCAGCAGTCGATTTCCTAGCGGGAGAACAGATACGCAGTATTTT.

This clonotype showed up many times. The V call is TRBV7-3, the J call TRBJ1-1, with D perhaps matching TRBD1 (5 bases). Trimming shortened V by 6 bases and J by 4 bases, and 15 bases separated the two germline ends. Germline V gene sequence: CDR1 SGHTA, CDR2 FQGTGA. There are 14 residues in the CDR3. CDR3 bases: TGTGCCAGCAGTAGTCAAGGGGTCGGCACTGAAGCTTTCTTT. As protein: CASSSQGVGTEAFF.

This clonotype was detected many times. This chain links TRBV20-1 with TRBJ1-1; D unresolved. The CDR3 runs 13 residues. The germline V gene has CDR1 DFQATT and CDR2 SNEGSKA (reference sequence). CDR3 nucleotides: TGCAGCGGCTGTCGGACGGCGAACACTGAAGCTTTCTTT. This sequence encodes CSGCRTANTEAFF.

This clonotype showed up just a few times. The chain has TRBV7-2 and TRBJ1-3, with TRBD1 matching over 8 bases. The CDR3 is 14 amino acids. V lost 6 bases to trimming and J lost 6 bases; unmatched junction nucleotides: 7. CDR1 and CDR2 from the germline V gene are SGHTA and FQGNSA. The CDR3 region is CASRSRGLENTIYF. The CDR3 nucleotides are TGTGCCAGCAGGTCCAGGGGGCTCGAAAACACCATATATTTT.

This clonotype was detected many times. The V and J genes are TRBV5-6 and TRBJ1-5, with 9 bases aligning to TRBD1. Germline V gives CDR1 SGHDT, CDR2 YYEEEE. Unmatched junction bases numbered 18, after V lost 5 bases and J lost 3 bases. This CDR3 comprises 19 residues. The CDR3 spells CASRKSGTGTMYNNQPQHF. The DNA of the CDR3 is TGTGCCAGCAGGAAGTCCGGGACAGGGACGATGTATAACAATCAGCCCCAGCATTTT.

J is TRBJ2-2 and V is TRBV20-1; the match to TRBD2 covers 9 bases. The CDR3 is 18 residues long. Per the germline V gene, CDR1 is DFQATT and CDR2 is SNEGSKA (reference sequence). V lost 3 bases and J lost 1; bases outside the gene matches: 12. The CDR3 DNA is TGCAGTGCTAGTGATCCTCGAGCGGGGGGACTGAACACCGGGGAGCTGTTTTTT. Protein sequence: CSASDPRAGGLNTGELFF.

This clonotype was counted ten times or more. In DNA form, the CDR3 reads TGTGCCAGCAGCTTAGAAGTTCGCCTGTCCCAGCATTTT. Its translation: CASSLEVRLSQHF. The chain recombines TRBV7-2 with TRBJ1-5; unclear D gene. The CDR3 sequence is 13 residues long. The V end was cut by 1 base, the J end by 11 bases, with 12 bases between. Germline V gives CDR1 SGHTA, CDR2 FQGNSA.

In DNA, the CDR3 is TGTGCCACCAGCTTTTCCGACAGGGGCGAGCAGTACTTC. This encodes CATSFSDRGEQYF. The chain recombines TRBV15 with TRBJ2-7; TRBD1 matches at 8 bases. Losses at the gene ends were 5 bases for V and 6 bases for J; bases not matched to a gene: 6. The germline V gene encodes CDR1 LNHNV and CDR2 YYDKDF (reference sequence). This CDR3 region has 13 residues.